This TCR beta chain was documented in a study of T and B cells in COVID-19 patients. Turning to the study itself: Blood was sampled from COVID-19 patients who were either actively infected or recovered. Comorbidities linked to unfavorable COVID-19 outcome were present in about 90% of the roughly 20 active-infection patients.

Each TRB amplification used 250-500 ng of genomic DNA from blood. BIOMED2 TRB-A/B primer pools were used in multiplex TRB PCR. TCRdb re-derived calls from the multiplex PCR reads in MiXCR, one entry per CDR3 protein. In the table there are about 5,800 distinct CDR3 sequences, roughly 26% of which are singletons. A note on this clonotype: Its target is unknown.

CDR1 is SEHNR, CDR2 FQNEAQ, per germline (reference sequence). CDR3 size: 14 residues. V lost 3 bases and J lost 3, with 11 bases in between. Regarding the study as a whole: Highly clonal in active COVID-19, TRB repertoires exceeded healthy-donor diversity and richness at recovery. Symptomatic-phase blood samples from mildly ill patients and early samples from severe cases were scarce.

The clonotype originates from a human donor with active COVID-19. J is TRBJ1-1 and V is TRBV7-9, with D tentatively TRBD1 (6 bases). Source material: blood. CDR3 nucleotides: TGTGCCAGCAGCTTTGGACAGAGGGACACTGAAGCTTTCTTT. This encodes CASSFGQRDTEAFF. Supplemented by reference TRBV7-9 and TRBJ1-1, the full variable domain reads DTGVSQNPRHKITKRGQNVTFRCDPISEHNRLYWYRQTLGQGPEFLTYFQNEAQLEKSRLLSDRFSAERPKGSFSTLEIQRTEQGDSAMYLCASSFGQRDTEAFFGQGTRLTVV.